The sequence of this T cell receptor beta chain was determined in a study of blood T cells in healthy people across ages (dated by TCRdb to 2014 to 2015). Context from the whole study: In model experiments, roughly one uniquely barcoded TCR beta cDNA molecule per two T cells was captured by template switching. Two additional independent replicas of 1 million unique cDNA reads from the same blood draw were analyzed for two donors (one aged 18 to 29 and one aged 80 or older). The study measured age-related changes in TCR beta repertoire diversity using deep sequencing normalized with unique cDNA molecular identifiers. The donors were split into four age groups: young (average about 16 years), middle-aged (around 40), aged (about 62) and long-lived (roughly 77). To avoid experimental bias, donors of different ages were randomly spread across the sequencing lanes. On the study overall, not on this receptor specifically: As age increased, observed TCR beta diversity per million T cells dropped in a roughly linear way, and a significant reduction was already evident by age 40. There was a strong correlation between observed TCR beta diversity and the percentage of naive T cells measured by flow cytometry. Compared with the aged group, the long-lived group had more naive CD4+ T cells, fewer expanded clones and increased TCR diversity, suggesting age selection. Estimates of total diversity from one million sequenced T cells were regarded as lower bounds and underestimates. Donor CMV infection status was unknown, potentially confounding age-related changes in expanded clonotypes. Bulk unsorted PBMC profiling prevented conclusive comparison of naive and antigen-experienced compartments.

Library method: 5' RACE. TCRdb shows the sequencer as Illumina HiSeq 2500. A second PCR of about 6 to 11 cycles was run with a J-beta primer mix and a sample-barcoded 5' primer. A template-switch 5' adaptor carrying 12 random nucleotides introduced a unique molecular identifier onto each TCR beta cDNA molecule. Each sample yielded at least 2.5 million CDR3-containing paired-end reads. First-strand cDNA was synthesized from all RNA with the Mint cDNA synthesis kit, primed by a TRBC-specific oligonucleotide. All cDNA was treated with uracil-DNA glycosylase and then went through a first 18-cycle PCR with the universal primers M1SS and BC2_uni_R. Per the authors' processing: Normalization of each sample was performed by random selection of 1 million high-quality reads, each carrying a distinct molecular identifier. Reads with shared molecular identifiers were discarded instead of being binned into consensus sequences. CDR3 identification, clonotype clustering and error correction used MiTCR with a Q25 quality threshold and the strictest error-elimination algorithm. A nonparametric unseen species model using Euler transformation provided a lower-bound estimate of total TCR beta diversity. TCRdb handled the public reads itself, with Q25 trimming in fastp and clone calling in MiXCR, and kept productive beta chains. Here each entry gathers all rows of one CDR3 protein and keeps the most common genes and DNA. TCRdb's processing, not the authors', yielded these V and J calls. The sample yields about 1.4 million distinct CDR3 sequences; around 59% were counted once. The biggest ten clones account for about 6.3% of the sample.

Looking up the germline V gene (reference sequence) yields CDR1 MNHEY and CDR2 SMNVEV. Counted from cysteine to phenylalanine, this CDR3 has 14 amino acids. Just the 42-base CDR3 DNA is kept, in frame starting at base 1. Trimming removed 5 bases from V and 7 bases from J; the gene matches leave 5 bases unexplained. On this clonotype: Its antigen has not been determined. Base-call qualities are not available, and no considerably larger clone is one nucleotide away.

Systemically healthy Caucasian individuals from Russia, approximately 39 in total and aged roughly 6 to 90 years, were included as donors. About 9.1 milliliters of peripheral blood were collected from each donor into EDTA-treated Vacutainer tubes. Ficoll-Paque density-gradient centrifugation was used to isolate PBMCs, with at least 6.5 million per sample. Trizol reagent was used to extract total RNA from the PBMCs, yielding at least 5.5 micrograms per sample. The percentages of naive CD45RAhigh/CD27high T cells were determined by flow cytometry on a PBMC aliquot from every donor. The source of this sequence is a man aged 18-30 years in good health. Here the chain combines TRBV27 and TRBJ2-2, and 9 bases in between align with TRBD1. Sequenced input: blood. The DNA reads as follows: TGTGCCAGCAGTCCTGGGACAGGGATCGGGGAGCTGTTTTTT. Its translation is CASSPGTGIGELFF.